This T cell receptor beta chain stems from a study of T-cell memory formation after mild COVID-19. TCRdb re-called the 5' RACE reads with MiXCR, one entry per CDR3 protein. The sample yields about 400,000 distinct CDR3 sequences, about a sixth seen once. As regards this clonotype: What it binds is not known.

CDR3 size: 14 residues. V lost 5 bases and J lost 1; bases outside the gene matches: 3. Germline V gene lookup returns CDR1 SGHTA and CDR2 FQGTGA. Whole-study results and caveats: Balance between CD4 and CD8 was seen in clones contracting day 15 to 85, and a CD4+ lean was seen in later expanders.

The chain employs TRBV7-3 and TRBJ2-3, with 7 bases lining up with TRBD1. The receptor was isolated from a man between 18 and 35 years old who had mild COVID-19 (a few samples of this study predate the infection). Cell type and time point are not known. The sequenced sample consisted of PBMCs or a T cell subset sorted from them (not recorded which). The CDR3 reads CASSTGARTDTQYF. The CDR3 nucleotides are TGTGCCAGCAGCACAGGGGCACGCACAGATACGCAGTATTTT.